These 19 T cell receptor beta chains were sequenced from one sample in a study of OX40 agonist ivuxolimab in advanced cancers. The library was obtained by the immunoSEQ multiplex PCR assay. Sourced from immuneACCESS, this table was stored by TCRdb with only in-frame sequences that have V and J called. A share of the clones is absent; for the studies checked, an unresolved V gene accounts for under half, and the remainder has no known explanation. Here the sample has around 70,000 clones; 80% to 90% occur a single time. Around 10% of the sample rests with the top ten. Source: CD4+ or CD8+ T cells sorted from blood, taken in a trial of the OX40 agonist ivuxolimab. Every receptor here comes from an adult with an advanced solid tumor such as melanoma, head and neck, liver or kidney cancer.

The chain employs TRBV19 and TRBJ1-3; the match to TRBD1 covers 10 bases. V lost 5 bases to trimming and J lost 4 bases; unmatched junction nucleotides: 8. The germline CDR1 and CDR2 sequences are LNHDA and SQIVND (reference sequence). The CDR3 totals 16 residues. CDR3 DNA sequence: TGTGCCAGTAGTTCCCGGGACAGGGGATACGGAAACACCATATATTTT. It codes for CASSSRDRGYGNTIYF.

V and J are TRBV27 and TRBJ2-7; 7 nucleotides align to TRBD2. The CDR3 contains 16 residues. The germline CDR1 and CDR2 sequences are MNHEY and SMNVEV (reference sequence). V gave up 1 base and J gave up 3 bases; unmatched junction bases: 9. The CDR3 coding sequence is TGTGCCAGCAGTTTATTGGGGGGGGGTACCGTCTACGAGCAGTACTTC. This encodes CASSLLGGGTVYEQYF.

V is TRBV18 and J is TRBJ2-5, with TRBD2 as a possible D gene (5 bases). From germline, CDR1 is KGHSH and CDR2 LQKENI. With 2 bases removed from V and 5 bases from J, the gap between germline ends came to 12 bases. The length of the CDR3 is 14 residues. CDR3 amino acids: CASSPMRARETQYF. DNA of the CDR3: TGTGCCAGCTCACCAATGAGGGCGCGGGAGACCCAGTACTTC.

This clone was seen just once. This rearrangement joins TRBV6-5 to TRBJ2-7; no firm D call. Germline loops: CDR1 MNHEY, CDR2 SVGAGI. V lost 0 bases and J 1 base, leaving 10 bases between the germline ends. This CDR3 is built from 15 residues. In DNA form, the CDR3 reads TGTGCCAGCAGTTACTCGGGCAGGCCATCCTACGAGCAGTACTTC. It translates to CASSYSGRPSYEQYF.

The CDR3 is CASRARTASYEQYF. In DNA form, the CDR3 reads TGTGCCAGCAGGGCGAGGACGGCTTCCTACGAGCAGTACTTC. The chain joins TRBV6-6 to TRBJ2-5; D is uncertain. The J call may be mistaken, given a closer DNA end match to TRBJ2-7. Looked up from germline, CDR1 is MNHNY and CDR2 is SVGAGI (reference sequence). The CDR3 loop spans 14 amino acids.

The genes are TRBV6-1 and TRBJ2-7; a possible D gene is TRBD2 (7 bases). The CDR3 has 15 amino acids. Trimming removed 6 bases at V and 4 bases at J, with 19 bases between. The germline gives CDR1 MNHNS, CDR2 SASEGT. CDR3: CASSAIGGGLYEQYF. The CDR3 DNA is TGTGCCAGCAGCGCCATTGGGGGGGGCCTGTACGAGCAGTACTTC.

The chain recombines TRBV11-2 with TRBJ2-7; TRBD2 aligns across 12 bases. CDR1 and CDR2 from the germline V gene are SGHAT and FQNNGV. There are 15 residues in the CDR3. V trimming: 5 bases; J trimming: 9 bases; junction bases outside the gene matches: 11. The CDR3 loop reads CASSPTSGRAWGQYF. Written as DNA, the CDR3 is TGTGCCAGCAGCCCGACTAGCGGGAGAGCCTGGGGGCAGTACTTC. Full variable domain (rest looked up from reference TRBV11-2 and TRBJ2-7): EAGVAQSPRYKIIEKRQSVAFWCNPISGHATLYWYQQILGQGPKLLIQFQNNGVVDDSQLPKDRFSAERLKGVDSTLKIQPAKLEDSAVYLCASSPTSGRAWGQYFGPGTRLTVT.

The CDR3 sequence is CASSLETGWSYEQYF. In DNA form, the CDR3 reads TGTGCCAGCAGCTTAGAAACAGGGTGGTCCTACGAGCAGTACTTC. The rearrangement links TRBV7-2 to TRBJ2-7, with D perhaps matching TRBD1 (6 bases). V lost 1 base and J 1 base, leaving 11 bases between the germline ends. Germline CDR1 and CDR2: SGHTA and FQGNSA. The CDR3 consists of 15 residues.

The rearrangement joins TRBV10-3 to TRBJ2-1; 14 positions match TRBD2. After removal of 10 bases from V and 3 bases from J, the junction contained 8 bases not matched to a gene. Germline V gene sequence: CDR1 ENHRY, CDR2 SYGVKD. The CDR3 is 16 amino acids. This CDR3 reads CASKGTSGGYYNEQFF. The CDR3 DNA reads TGTGCCAGCAAAGGGACTAGCGGGGGCTACTACAATGAGCAGTTCTTC.

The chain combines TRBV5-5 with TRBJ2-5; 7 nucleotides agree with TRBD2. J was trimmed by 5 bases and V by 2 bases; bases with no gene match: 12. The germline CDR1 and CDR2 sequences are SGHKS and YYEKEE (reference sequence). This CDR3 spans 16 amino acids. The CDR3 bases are TGTGCCAGCAGCTTCATATTGGGGAGGGCCTGGGAGACCCAGTACTTC. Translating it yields CASSFILGRAWETQYF.

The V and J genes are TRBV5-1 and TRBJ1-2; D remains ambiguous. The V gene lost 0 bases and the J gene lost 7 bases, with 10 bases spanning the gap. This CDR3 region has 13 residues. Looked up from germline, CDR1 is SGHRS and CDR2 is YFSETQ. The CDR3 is CASSLGRFSGYTF. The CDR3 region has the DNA TGCGCCAGCAGCTTGGGCAGATTCAGTGGCTACACCTTC. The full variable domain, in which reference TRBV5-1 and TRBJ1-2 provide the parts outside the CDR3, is KAGVTQTPRYLIKTRGQQVTLSCSPISGHRSVSWYQQTPGQGLQFLFEYFSETQRNKGNFPGRFSGRQFSNSRSEMNVSTLELGDSALYLCASSLGRFSGYTFGSGTRLTVV.

This chain's CDR3 is CASSQAVRSDTQYF. CDR3 nucleotides: TGTGCCAGCAGCCAAGCGGTACGCTCGGATACGCAGTATTTT. The V call is TRBV4-2, the J call TRBJ2-3; D remains unclear. CDR1 LGHNA and CDR2 YNFKEQ come from the germline V gene. V lost 1 base, J lost 6 bases, and 11 bases lay in between. The CDR3 sequence is 14 residues long.

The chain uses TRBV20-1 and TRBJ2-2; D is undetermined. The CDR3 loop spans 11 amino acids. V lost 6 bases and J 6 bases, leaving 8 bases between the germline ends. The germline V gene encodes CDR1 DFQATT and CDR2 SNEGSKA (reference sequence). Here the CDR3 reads CSAPGPGELFF. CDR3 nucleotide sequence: TGCAGTGCCCCTGGCCCCGGGGAGCTGTTTTTT.

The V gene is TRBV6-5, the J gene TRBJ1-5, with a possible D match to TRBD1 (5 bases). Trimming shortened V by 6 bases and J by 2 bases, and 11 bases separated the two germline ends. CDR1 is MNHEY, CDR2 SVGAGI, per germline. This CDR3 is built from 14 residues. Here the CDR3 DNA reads TGTGCCAGCAGCTCTACAGGAGGCAATCAGCCCCAGCATTTT. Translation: CASSSTGGNQPQHF.

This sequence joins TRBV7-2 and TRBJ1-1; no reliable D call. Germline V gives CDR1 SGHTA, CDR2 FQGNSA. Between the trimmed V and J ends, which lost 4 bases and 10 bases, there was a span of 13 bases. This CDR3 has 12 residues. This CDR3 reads CASSSRPYPAFF. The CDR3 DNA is TGTGCCAGCAGCTCCAGACCTTACCCAGCTTTCTTT.

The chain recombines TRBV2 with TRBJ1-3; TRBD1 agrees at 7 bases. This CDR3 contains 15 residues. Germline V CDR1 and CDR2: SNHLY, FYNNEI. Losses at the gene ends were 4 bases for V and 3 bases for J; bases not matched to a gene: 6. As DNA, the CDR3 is TGTGCCAGCAGTGTTTCGACAGGGTTTGGAAACACCATATATTTT. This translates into CASSVSTGFGNTIYF.

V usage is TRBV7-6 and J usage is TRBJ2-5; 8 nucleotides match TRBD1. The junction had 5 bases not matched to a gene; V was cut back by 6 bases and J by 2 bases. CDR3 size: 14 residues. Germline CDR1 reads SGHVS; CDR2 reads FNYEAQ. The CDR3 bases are TGTGCCAGCAGTCCCGGACAGGGACAAGAGACCCAGTACTTC. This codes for CASSPGQGQETQYF.

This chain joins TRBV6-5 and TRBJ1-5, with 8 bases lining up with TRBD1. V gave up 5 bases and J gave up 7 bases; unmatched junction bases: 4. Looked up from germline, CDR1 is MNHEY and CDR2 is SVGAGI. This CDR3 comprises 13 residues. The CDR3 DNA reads TGTGCCAGCAGTGGACAGGGTCGGCAGCCCCAGCATTTT. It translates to CASSGQGRQPQHF.

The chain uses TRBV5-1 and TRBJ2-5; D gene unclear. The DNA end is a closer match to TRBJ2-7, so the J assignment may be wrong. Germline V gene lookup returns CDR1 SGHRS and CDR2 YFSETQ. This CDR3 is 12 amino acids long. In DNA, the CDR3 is TGCGCCAGCAGCTTGGGCGGCTACGAGCAGTACTTC. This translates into CASSLGGYEQYF.